Below, 3 T cell receptor beta chains from the same sample are listed, as sequenced in a study of CD8+ T cells in alopecia areata. Treatment described: oral pan-JAK inhibitor, 5-10 mg twice daily. Following RNA extraction, reverse transcription yielded cDNA that acted as the sequencing template. Profiled with immunoSEQ multiplex PCR; TCRdb holds only in-frame clones, not every one. The sample has 90,000 to 120,000 clones; roughly 84% are singletons. The material sequenced was CD8+ T cells sorted from blood, taken at week 24, from a patient treated with tofacitinib. Receptors were obtained from a human donor with alopecia areata.

The DNA of the CDR3 is TGTGCCAGCAGCTTAGCGGGGGGCCCAGGTGAGCAGTTCTTC. The encoded protein is CASSLAGGPGEQFF. This chain uses TRBV11-3 with TRBJ2-1; D possibly corresponds to TRBD2 (7 bases). The V end lost 1 base, the J end lost 9 bases, and 13 bases lay between the germline ends. Germline CDR1 reads SGHNT; CDR2 reads YENEEA. This CDR3 has 14 amino acids.

J is TRBJ2-7 and V is TRBV6-5; 11 bases agree with TRBD1. Germline V gene data show CDR1 as MNHEY and CDR2 as SVGAGI. With V trimmed by 5 bases and J by 7 bases, 7 bases remained unmatched. The length of the CDR3 is 14 residues. CDR3 sequence (DNA): TGTGCCAGCAGTGGACAGGGGGCTAGAGGAGAGCAGTACTTC. Its translation: CASSGQGARGEQYF.

This clone has only one observation. The chain recombines TRBV10-3 with TRBJ1-1; D gene ambiguous. This CDR3 has 13 residues. Germline-derived CDR1 and CDR2 are ENHRY and SYGVKD. V gave up 6 bases and J gave up 4 bases, with 12 bases separating them. The CDR3 sequence is CAIRSRESTEAFF. CDR3 bases: TGTGCCATCAGATCGAGAGAGAGCACTGAAGCTTTCTTT.